The 32 T cell receptor beta chains reported below all come from one sample, sequenced in a study of shared clonotypes between healthy human individuals. CD45RO-negative, CCR7-positively selected cells formed the naive CD8 fraction, excluding terminally differentiated effector memory CD45RA+ cells. Here immunoSEQ multiplex PCR was the method, and the copy in TCRdb shows in-frame clones only, minus some. Of a few million clones listed, roughly 95% are singletons. Sequencing used naive CD8+ T cells from PBMCs. Receptors were obtained from a man aged 18-30 years in good health. Some clones in this sample may be carry-over from other donors' samples.

This chain joins TRBV12-5 and TRBJ2-1; 7 nucleotides agree with TRBD2. The CDR3 runs 16 residues. V shed 0 bases, J shed 4 bases, and the junction held 6 bases outside the gene matches. Germline V gene lookup returns CDR1 LGHNT and CDR2 FRNRAP. The CDR3 region is CASGLVQAGRYNEQFF. The CDR3 DNA reads TGTGCTAGTGGTTTGGTACAAGCGGGAAGATACAATGAGCAGTTCTTC.

Remarks on this clone: Other DNA variants within this sample encode the same CDR3. The chain is built from TRBV5-1 and TRBJ1-1; D uncertain. This CDR3 spans 13 amino acids. The V end lost 0 bases, the J end lost 4 bases, and 7 bases lay between the germline ends. Germline CDR1 reads SGHRS; CDR2 reads YFSETQ. CDR3 DNA sequence: TGCGCCAGCAGCTTGGGAGGGAGCACTGAAGCTTTCTTT. Translating gives CASSLGGSTEAFF.

J is TRBJ2-3 and V is TRBV9; D is unclear. Germline V gives CDR1 SGDLS, CDR2 YYNGEE. The ends were cut back, 4 bases at V and 4 bases at J, with 10 bases in the middle. The CDR3 runs 13 residues. CDR3 bases: TGTGCCAGCAGCCCAATTCCCGCAGATACGCAGTATTTT. Translation: CASSPIPADTQYF.

The V and J genes are TRBV7-2 and TRBJ2-1; D perhaps matches TRBD1 (7 bases). Germline V gene data show CDR1 as SGHTA and CDR2 as FQGNSA. CDR3 size: 17 residues. The V end was cut by 5 bases, the J end by 1 base, with 18 bases between. The CDR3 nucleotides are TGTGCCAGCAGCCTCCTAAACAGGGGAGGATCCTACAATGAGCAGTTCTTC. Residues: CASSLLNRGGSYNEQFF.

The V call is TRBV10-2, the J call TRBJ2-7, with 9 nucleotides matching TRBD1. The V and J ends lost 8 bases and 6 bases, in that order; junction bases with no gene match: 5. Germline V gene lookup returns CDR1 WSHSY and CDR2 SAAADI. The CDR3 has 12 residues. Here the CDR3 DNA reads TGCGCCAGCTGGGACAGGGAGGTCGAGCAGTACTTC. Encoded protein: CASWDREVEQYF.

V gene TRBV4-1 combines with J gene TRBJ2-1; possible D gene TRBD2, 5 bases. In germline, CDR1 is MGHRA, CDR2 YSYEKL. The CDR3 is 14 amino acids. The V end was cut by 1 base, the J end by 5 bases, with 9 bases between. The CDR3 region has the DNA TGCGCCAGCAGCCAAGTTTTCGGGGACAATGAGCAGTTCTTC. Translating it yields CASSQVFGDNEQFF.

The J gene is TRBJ2-5, the V gene TRBV11-2; D could derive from TRBD1 or TRBD2 (5 bases each). V lost 3 bases and J lost 1, with 21 bases in between. This CDR3 comprises 18 residues. CDR1 is SGHAT and CDR2 is FQNNGV in the germline V gene. The CDR3 coding sequence is TGTGCCAGCAGCTTGTGGGGTCCCGGGACGGGGACCCAAGAGACCCAGTACTTC. The encoded protein is CASSLWGPGTGTQETQYF.

The V gene is TRBV6-5, the J gene TRBJ2-7; 8 nucleotides align to TRBD2. CDR1 and CDR2 from the germline V gene are MNHEY and SVGAGI. Germline trimming cut 0 bases from V and 5 bases from J; bases unmatched to any gene: 6. The CDR3 totals 15 residues. Here the CDR3 DNA reads TGTGCCAGCAGTTACTCGACCGGGACTAGTGACGAGCAGTACTTC. Translated: CASSYSTGTSDEQYF.

The chain is built from TRBV7-8 and TRBJ2-7, with 7 bases identical to TRBD1. V trimming: 5 bases; J trimming: 2 bases; junction bases outside the gene matches: 15. Germline lookup yields CDR1 SGHVS and CDR2 FQNEAQ. This CDR3 contains 17 residues. Written as DNA, the CDR3 is TGTGCCAGCAGCCCCGAGCTGGAATACAGGGGAACCTACGAGCAGTACTTC. Translated: CASSPELEYRGTYEQYF.

Comments on this clone: One base separates it from a far larger clone, so it is likely a read error. Other nucleotide sequences from this sample produce the same CDR3. V usage is TRBV7-8 and J usage is TRBJ1-1; weak D call: TRBD1 (5 bases). The CDR3 consists of 12 residues. Trimming pared 2 bases from V and 4 bases from J, leaving 5 bases between. CDR1 and CDR2 from the germline V gene are SGHVS and FQNEAQ. This CDR3 is CASSLRGTEAFF. The CDR3 DNA is TGTGCCAGCAGCTTAAGGGGCACTGAAGCTTTCTTT.

This clone was seen a few times. The chain employs TRBV29-1 and TRBJ1-4, with a possible D match to TRBD1 (5 bases). Per the germline V gene, CDR1 is SQVTM and CDR2 is ANQGSEA. V dropped 7 bases and J dropped 5 bases, with 17 bases sitting between them. There are 14 residues in the CDR3. The CDR3 is CSAPRDGRNEKLFF. The CDR3 coding sequence is TGCAGCGCGCCCCGGGACGGGAGGAATGAAAAACTGTTTTTT.

The chain is built from TRBV28 and TRBJ2-1, with 14 bases lining up with TRBD2. CDR3 length equals 18 residues. Germline lookup yields CDR1 MDHEN and CDR2 SYDVKM. V lost 5 bases and J lost 0; bases outside the gene matches: 6. CDR3 sequence (DNA): TGTGCCAGCAGTCGGGGACTAGCGGGAGTGGGCTCCTACAATGAGCAGTTCTTC. Amino acids: CASSRGLAGVGSYNEQFF.

V gene TRBV28 combines with J gene TRBJ1-2, with 7 bases aligning to TRBD1. The CDR3 runs to 16 residues. The germline CDR1 and CDR2 sequences are MDHEN and SYDVKM. Unmatched junction bases numbered 16, after V lost 5 bases and J lost 7 bases. CDR3 nucleotides: TGTGCCAGCAGTCCGAGGGACAGCGCCCGAGGGAGTGGCTACACCTTC. Its translation: CASSPRDSARGSGYTF.

This chain joins TRBV18 and TRBJ2-2, with 12 bases aligning to TRBD2. V trimming: 5 bases; J trimming: 6 bases; junction bases outside the gene matches: 10. The CDR3 runs 17 residues. Germline CDR1 KGHSH, CDR2 LQKENI. The chain's CDR3 is CASSNGLAGFSAGELFF. Here the CDR3 DNA reads TGTGCCAGCTCAAACGGACTAGCGGGATTTTCGGCCGGGGAGCTGTTTTTT.

The chain is built from TRBV19 and TRBJ2-5; D is unresolved. CDR1 and CDR2 from the germline V gene are LNHDA and SQIVND (reference sequence). The CDR3 extends over 14 amino acids. With 0 bases removed from V and 5 bases from J, the gap between germline ends came to 10 bases. CDR3 sequence: CASSIDLEDETQYF. The CDR3 DNA reads as TGTGCCAGTAGTATAGATCTAGAAGACGAGACCCAGTACTTC.

The rearrangement links TRBV27 to TRBJ2-7; D gene unclear. The CDR3 loop spans 13 amino acids. Trimming left V 5 bases short and J 12 bases short, with 20 bases between. Germline V CDR1 and CDR2: MNHEY, SMNVEV (reference sequence). The DNA of the CDR3 is TGTGCCAGCAGTCCCATGGGTTTGGACGTGTTGTACTTC. It codes for CASSPMGLDVLYF.

The genes are TRBV27 and TRBJ2-7; D possibly corresponds to TRBD2 (6 bases). CDR3 length: 14 residues. Looked up from germline, CDR1 is MNHEY and CDR2 is SMNVEV (reference sequence). V lost 6 bases to trimming and J lost 3 bases, with 15 bases between them. CDR3 in amino acids: CASRPRGGIYEQYF. The CDR3 DNA follows: TGTGCCAGCAGACCTCGGGGCGGGATCTACGAGCAGTACTTC.

V is TRBV21-1 and J is TRBJ2-7. TRBV21-1 is tagged as a pseudogene. There are 13 residues in the CDR3. The CDR3 here is CATSRAFGYEQYF. CDR3 DNA sequence: TGTGCCACCTCGAGAGCTTTTGGGTACGAGCAGTACTTC.

Turning to this clone: Additional DNA sequences in this sample encode the identical CDR3. The rearrangement uses TRBV30 and TRBJ2-7, with D uncertain. CDR1 and CDR2 from the germline V gene are GTSNPN and SVGIG (reference sequence). V was clipped by 0 bases and J by 3 bases, with 9 bases between them. This CDR3 contains 13 residues. The CDR3 sequence is CAWSVRQNYEQYF. The CDR3 DNA reads TGTGCCTGGAGTGTTCGGCAGAACTACGAGCAGTACTTC.

This clone was seen a single time. V gene TRBV5-5 combines with J gene TRBJ2-1; D remains unclear. The germline V gene has CDR1 SGHKS and CDR2 YYEKEE (reference sequence). The ends were cut back, 0 bases at V and 0 bases at J, with 10 bases in the middle. The CDR3 sequence is 16 residues long. CDR3: CASSLEAATSYNEQFF. The CDR3 DNA sequence: TGTGCCAGCAGCTTGGAGGCAGCGACCTCCTACAATGAGCAGTTCTTC.

The genes are TRBV9 and TRBJ2-1; D may match TRBD1 or TRBD2 (6 bases each). The V end was cut by 4 bases, the J end by 6 bases, with 17 bases between. This CDR3 is built from 15 residues. Germline assignment: CDR1 SGDLS and CDR2 YYNGEE. CDR3 sequence reads: CASSPGGGPVNEQFF. CDR3 in DNA: TGTGCCAGCAGCCCCGGAGGGGGGCCGGTCAATGAGCAGTTCTTC.

The V gene is TRBV29-1, the J gene TRBJ2-1; D may be TRBD2 (6 bases). CDR3 length: 14 residues. Germline-derived CDR1 and CDR2 are SQVTM and ANQGSEA. V was cut by 5 bases and J by 0 bases, with 11 bases left in between. DNA for the CDR3: TGCAGCGTTTCTCAGACTAGCTCCTACAATGAGCAGTTCTTC. This encodes CSVSQTSSYNEQFF.

This clone was counted a single time. This sequence joins TRBV4-3 and TRBJ1-3, with 7 bases aligning to TRBD1. In germline, CDR1 is LGHNA, CDR2 YSLEER. V gave up 0 bases and J gave up 1 base; unmatched junction bases: 6. The CDR3 spans 17 residues. CDR3 residues: CASSQEDDRESGNTIYF. The CDR3 region has the DNA TGCGCCAGCAGCCAAGAGGACGACAGGGAATCTGGAAACACCATATATTTT.

This chain links TRBV4-3 with TRBJ2-7; D gene unclear. The germline V gene has CDR1 LGHNA and CDR2 YSLEER. CDR3 size: 14 residues. V shed 4 bases and J shed 4 bases, with 14 bases lying between them. Here the CDR3 reads CASSRIFSAYEQYF. The CDR3 DNA reads as TGCGCCAGCAGCCGCATCTTCTCAGCATACGAGCAGTACTTC.

V and J are TRBV2 and TRBJ2-3; 8 bases map to TRBD2. This CDR3 region has 16 residues. Looked up from germline, CDR1 is SNHLY and CDR2 is FYNNEI. Trimming took 3 bases from V and 4 from J; bases not matched to a gene: 9. The CDR3 DNA is TGTGCCAGCAGTGACACCGGGACTAGGTTATCAGATACGCAGTATTTT. It encodes CASSDTGTRLSDTQYF.

This clone appeared a single time. The rearrangement links TRBV2 to TRBJ2-2; 13 bases fit TRBD2. Germline CDR1 is SNHLY and CDR2 is FYNNEI. Germline trimming cut 6 bases from V and 7 bases from J; bases unmatched to any gene: 5. The CDR3 loop spans 15 amino acids. The CDR3 protein is CASRGTSGTVGELFF. CDR3 coding DNA: TGTGCCAGCAGAGGGACTAGCGGGACCGTCGGGGAGCTGTTTTTT.

The rearrangement joins TRBV7-9 to TRBJ2-5, with a weak D call TRBD1 (6 bases). The length of the CDR3 is 14 residues. Trimming shortened V by 3 bases and J by 5 bases, and 13 bases separated the two germline ends. Germline CDR1 reads SEHNR; CDR2 reads FQNEAQ (reference sequence). CDR3 loop: CASSLQGPEETQYF. In DNA, the CDR3 is TGTGCCAGCAGCTTGCAGGGGCCAGAGGAGACCCAGTACTTC. Combining the CDR3 with reference TRBV7-9 and TRBJ2-5 gives the whole variable domain DTGVSQNPRHKITKRGQNVTFRCDPISEHNRLYWYRQTLGQGPEFLTYFQNEAQLEKSRLLSDRFSAERPKGSFSTLEIQRTEQGDSAMYLCASSLQGPEETQYFGPGTRLLVL.

This clone occurred a few times. This chain connects TRBV9 to TRBJ1-1; unclear D gene. CDR1 and CDR2 from the germline V gene are SGDLS and YYNGEE. This CDR3 is 13 amino acids long. The V and J ends lost 3 bases and 5 bases respectively, with 11 bases between them. The DNA of the CDR3 is TGTGCCAGCAGCGCCGGGTTCGGTACTGAAGCTTTCTTT. Residues: CASSAGFGTEAFF.

J is TRBJ2-7 and V is TRBV19; D assignment may be TRBD1 or TRBD2 (5 bases each). Germline V gene sequence: CDR1 LNHDA, CDR2 SQIVND (reference sequence). V lost 6 bases and J lost 4, with 13 bases in between. The CDR3 loop spans 13 amino acids. CDR3 DNA sequence: TGTGCCAGTAGATGGGACCCGGCGTACGAGCAGTACTTC. Translating gives CASRWDPAYEQYF.

This chain uses TRBV27 with TRBJ2-1, with D perhaps TRBD1 (6 bases). Germline lookup yields CDR1 MNHEY and CDR2 SMNVEV (reference sequence). V dropped 3 bases and J dropped 15 bases, with 15 bases sitting between them. The CDR3 totals 12 residues. The CDR3, as DNA: TGTGCCAGCAGTTTTGGGGCACAGGGTTGGTTCTTC. Its translation: CASSFGAQGWFF.

The chain joins TRBV7-9 to TRBJ1-1; D is ambiguous. Germline lookup yields CDR1 SEHNR and CDR2 FQNEAQ (reference sequence). The CDR3 has 13 residues. V was cut by 1 base and J by 5 bases, with 8 bases left in between. In DNA, the CDR3 is TGTGCCAGCAGCTTAGGGGGAAAGACTGAAGCTTTCTTT. It specifies CASSLGGKTEAFF.

About this clone: Distinct nucleotide sequences in the sample also encode this CDR3. The genes are TRBV4-1 and TRBJ2-3, with 7 bases lining up with TRBD1. This CDR3 region has 13 residues. Germline CDR1 and CDR2: MGHRA and YSYEKL. V lost 1 base to trimming and J lost 6 bases; unmatched junction nucleotides: 1. CDR3 loop: CASSQVRGDTQYF. CDR3 bases: TGCGCCAGCAGCCAAGTCAGGGGGGATACGCAGTATTTT.